In this sample, the clone carrying this TCR beta chain turned up many times. The antigen remains undetermined. Germline assignment: CDR1 LGHNT and CDR2 FRNRAP. The CDR3 loop spans 13 amino acids. Trimming took 1 base from V and 7 from J, leaving 8 bases between them. The template was RNA from unsorted bulk tissue. Chemotherapy-naive patients with new lung cancer underwent thoracic surgery in China, August–November 2014. The data were obtained in a study of tumor and adjacent non-tumor tissue in lung cancer. Points from the study as a whole: Tumor repertoires had a smaller top 100 clone share than normal lung.

The library came from three nested PCR rounds adapted from ARM-PCR protocols. Each CDR3 protein gets one entry after TCRdb re-called the multiplex PCR reads with MiXCR. The data show over 110,000 distinct CDR3 sequences, approximately 70% seen once. Material for sequencing was lung tumor tissue. The sequence was obtained from a man aged 60 to 75 with small cell lung cancer. This chain links TRBV12-5 with TRBJ2-1; TRBD1 is a possible D gene (6 bases). The CDR3 reads CASGLAQGNEQFF. The CDR3 DNA reads TGTGCTAGTGGTTTGGCCCAGGGGAATGAGCAGTTCTTC.